The rows below give T cell receptor beta chains drawn from one sample of a study of blood T cell repertoires in COVID-19. Using immunoSEQ multiplex PCR, the repertoire was profiled, and TCRdb retains in-frame clones only, with some absent. The table records 130,000 to 150,000 clones, 78% of them present only once. The sequencing input was peripheral blood. These receptors all stem from a woman in her fifties or sixties with acute or convalescent COVID-19. Each CDR3 is given with its conserved first and last residue.

v_gene	j_gene	CDR3aa
TRBV18	TRBJ1-2	CASSPSTGVGGYTF
TRBV6-6	TRBJ2-5	CASSWSPLQETQYF
TRBV10-3	TRBJ2-3	CAISEWGVAGRTDTQYF
TRBV5-6	TRBJ1-4	CASSLRRTTNEKLFF
TRBV15	TRBJ2-3	CATSLERDTQYF
TRBV3-1/TRBV3-2	TRBJ2-1	CASSQGQGSYNEQFF
TRBV27	TRBJ2-5	CASSLFPRQETQYF
TRBV27	TRBJ2-7	CASRKGQGTYEQYF
TRBV14	TRBJ1-1	CASSLFPGIMNTEAFF
TRBV5-8	TRBJ1-4	CASSSPDTHNEKLFF
TRBV5-1	TRBJ2-5	CASSLGTPGTSGSETQYF